The present T cell receptor beta chain was sequenced within a study of chemoradiotherapy in HPV16-positive cancers. Libraries were prepared by immunoSEQ multiplex PCR; TCRdb keeps only in-frame clonotypes and omits some of them. The repertoire consists of roughly 20,000 clones, with around four fifths occurring once and the leading ten covering 3.7%. Study conclusions and caveats: HPV-specific T cells were functionally defined from only a couple of HPV16-positive patients. Non-HPV-specific T cells did not expand in tumors during treatment, whereas candidate HPV-specific clones and E7-related motifs did.

About this clone itself: Antigen: not known.

This TCR was recovered from a human donor with HPV-associated anogenital cancer. This sample comprised blood, obtained from a patient who underwent chemoradiotherapy.

The CDR3 coding sequence is TGTGCCAGCAGGCGACAGGGCACTGAAGCTTTCTTT. Translation: CASRRQGTEAFF. The genes are TRBV7-2 and TRBJ1-1; 7 positions match TRBD1. Trimming removed 6 bases from V and 4 bases from J; junction bases left unmatched: 2. The CDR3 runs to 12 residues. Germline V gene data show CDR1 as SGHTA and CDR2 as FQGNSA.